This T cell receptor beta chain was recovered during a study of cytomegalovirus exposure and HLA in healthy donors. Study-level findings and limits: Accurate predictions that matched the HLA-A and HLA-B alleles of most subjects were reportedly made from TCR beta sequences. In vitro assays verified that a few CMV-associated chains recognized CMV antigens specifically. In an earlier analysis, most TCR beta V segments were productive about 87% or about 30% of the time.

CDR3 length equals 14 residues. Germline V gene data show CDR1 as PRHDT and CDR2 as FYEKMQ (reference sequence). Losses at the gene ends were 2 bases for V and 7 bases for J; bases not matched to a gene: 7. The PCR employed 60 Vbeta primers together with 13 Jbeta primers. The repertoire was sequenced with immunoSEQ multiplex PCR; TCRdb's copy has only in-frame clones and lacks some. The sample shows 65,000 to 85,000 clones, around 66% of them seen only once. As regards this clone: Its antigen remains unidentified.

The rearrangement joins TRBV13 to TRBJ2-5; 7 bases agree with TRBD2. The sequence was obtained from a male donor in good health and CMV-seropositive. Sequences were obtained from PBMCs. The CDR3 DNA follows: TGTGCCAGCAGCTTAAATATGGGAGGGGCGACCCAGTACTTC. As protein: CASSLNMGGATQYF.